Listed below are T cell receptor beta chains from one sample, sequenced in a study of blood T cell repertoires in COVID-19. Generated by immunoSEQ multiplex PCR, the TCRdb table keeps only in-frame clones and is missing some. Here the sample spans about 100,000 clones, about 80% being singletons. Sequenced input: peripheral blood. The receptors were sampled from an older man with active or convalescent COVID-19. Both conserved end residues are part of each CDR3. D genes are given only for firm matches. Only some rows state a clone size, as once, few, many or a class for expanded clones.

CDR3 length,J gene,D gene,V gene,clone size,CDR3 DNA,CDR3 protein
14,TRBJ2-3,-,TRBV6-2/TRBV6-3,few,TGTGCCAGCAGTTACCCCTCGACAGCAGATACGCAGTATTTT,CASSYPSTADTQYF
13,TRBJ2-7,-,TRBV18,-,TGTGCCAGCTCACCATCAGGGTTCCACGAGCAGTACTTC,CASSPSGFHEQYF
14,TRBJ2-3,-,TRBV7-2,-,TGTGCCAGCAGCTTTGCCTTCCAGGGGATTGCGCAGTATTTT,CASSFAFQGIAQYF
14,TRBJ1-4,-,TRBV5-4,-,TGTGCCAGCAGCTTGGGGGGGGATAGCGAAAAACTGTTTTTT,CASSLGGDSEKLFF
13,TRBJ1-5,-,TRBV18,few,TGTGCCAGCTCAGACACCGGGGATCAGCCCCAGCATTTT,CASSDTGDQPQHF
15,TRBJ1-5,-,TRBV19,once,TGTGCCAGTAGTATTACGGCAGGGGGCAATCAGCCCCAGCATTTT,CASSITAGGNQPQHF
14,TRBJ2-7,TRBD2,TRBV29-1,-,TGCAGCGTTGGGACTAGCGCATTTGACTACGAGCAGTACTTC,CSVGTSAFDYEQYF
13,TRBJ1-1,-,TRBV18,-,TGTGCCAGCTCTCTTGACAGGAACACTGAAGCTTTCTTT,CASSLDRNTEAFF
15,TRBJ2-3,TRBD1,TRBV4-1,-,TGCGCCAGCAGCCAACCAAAGGACAGGGGGGATACGCAGTATTTT,CASSQPKDRGDTQYF
14,TRBJ2-1,-,TRBV14,few,TGTGCCAGCAGGAGTGGGAGTCTATACAATGAGCAGTTCTTC,CASRSGSLYNEQFF
15,TRBJ1-1,-,TRBV19,-,TGTGCCAGTAGTCGTGAGCTGCTGTTGAACACTGAAGCTTTCTTT,CASSRELLLNTEAFF
16,TRBJ2-7,TRBD1,TRBV7-9,-,TGTGCCAGCAGCTCCTACACCGGGACAGGGGAACTCGAGCAGTACTTC,CASSSYTGTGELEQYF
16,TRBJ2-1,TRBD1,TRBV30,-,TGTGCCTGGAGTGCCCCCTATGACAGGGTAAAAAAGGAGCAGTTCTTC,CAWSAPYDRVKKEQFF
14,TRBJ2-1,-,TRBV6-5,-,TGTGCCAGCAGTTCGGACGGGATCTACAATGAGCAGTTCTTC,CASSSDGIYNEQFF
14,TRBJ1-2,-,TRBV4-3,-,TGCGCCAGCAGCCAATACCCCGGACTCTATGGCTACACCTTC,CASSQYPGLYGYTF
18,TRBJ2-3,-,TRBV4-1,-,TGCGCCAGCAGCCAAGGGTACGTCGAAAGTCCCGGAGCAGATACGCAGTATTTT,CASSQGYVESPGADTQYF
13,TRBJ2-1,-,TRBV7-2,-,TGTGCCAGCAGCTTAGTTTCGAGCAATGAGCAGTTCTTC,CASSLVSSNEQFF
12,TRBJ2-7,TRBD1,TRBV7-8,-,TGTGCCAGCAGCTTGACAGGGGGCGAGCAGTACTTC,CASSLTGGEQYF
15,TRBJ2-5,TRBD2,TRBV11-1,-,TGTGCCAGCAGCCCCGTAGCGGGAGGGCGTGAGACCCAGTACTTC,CASSPVAGGRETQYF
15,TRBJ2-4,-,TRBV6-4,once,TGTGCCAGCAGTGACGACCCTGGGAGTAAAAACATTCAGTACTTC,CASSDDPGSKNIQYF
11,TRBJ2-7,-,TRBV6-5,-,TGTGCCAGCAACCAGGGCTCCGAGCAGTACTTC,CASNQGSEQYF
16,TRBJ1-2,TRBD1,TRBV6-6,-,TGTGCCAGCAGTTACGGACAGGGGGCCTCATCTTATGGCTACACCTTC,CASSYGQGASSYGYTF
14,TRBJ1-2,TRBD1,TRBV29-1,-,TGCAGCACCGGGACAGGGGGCGCGCACTATGGCTACACCTTC,CSTGTGGAHYGYTF
15,TRBJ2-1,-,TRBV27,-,TGTGCCAGCAGTTTCTTCCAGGGTTTGGGGGGTGAGCAGTTCTTC,CASSFFQGLGGEQFF
15,TRBJ2-1,TRBD1,TRBV5-6,-,TGTGCCAGCAGCTTCGGACAGGGGGCTTACAATGAGCAGTTCTTC,CASSFGQGAYNEQFF
14,TRBJ1-1,-,TRBV3-1/TRBV3-2,-,TGTGCCAGCAGCCCCCTACAGGGAAACACTGAAGCTTTCTTT,CASSPLQGNTEAFF
14,TRBJ1-4,TRBD1,TRBV27,-,TGTGCCAGCAGGAAGAGACAGGGGAATGAAAAACTGTTTTTT,CASRKRQGNEKLFF
10,TRBJ1-2,-,TRBV20-1,-,TGCAGTGCTAGTCCAGGGTCCTACACCTTC,CSASPGSYTF
16,TRBJ1-4,TRBD1,TRBV18,-,TGTGCCAGCTCACCGACAGGGGGGGCAACTAATGAAAAACTGTTTTTT,CASSPTGGATNEKLFF
16,TRBJ1-3,-,TRBV5-1,-,TGCGCCAGCAGCCCGGCTGACAGGAGCTCTGGAAACACCATATATTTT,CASSPADRSSGNTIYF
15,TRBJ2-7,TRBD1,TRBV5-1,-,TGCGCCAGCAGCCGTACAGGGGCGAGCTCCTACGAGCAGTACTTC,CASSRTGASSYEQYF
16,TRBJ1-3,-,TRBV12-5,-,TGTGCTAGTGGTTTATGGACAGCAACCTCTGGAAACACCATATATTTT,CASGLWTATSGNTIYF
16,TRBJ2-1,TRBD2,TRBV27,-,TGTGCCAGCAGTAGCAGGGTAGGACTAGCGGGGGGTGAGCAGTTCTTC,CASSSRVGLAGGEQFF
17,TRBJ2-1,TRBD1,TRBV4-3,-,TGCGCCAGCAGCCCGCAATGGCGGGACAGGGGGGACAATGAGCAGTTCTTC,CASSPQWRDRGDNEQFF
18,TRBJ2-3,TRBD2,TRBV5-1,once,TGCGCCAGCAGCTTGAGGGGACTAGCGGGAGGCAGCACAGATACGCAGTATTTT,CASSLRGLAGGSTDTQYF
17,TRBJ2-2,TRBD2,TRBV3-1/TRBV3-2,once,TGTGCCAGCAGCTCCTGGACTAGCGGGAGAAACACCGGGGAGCTGTTTTTT,CASSSWTSGRNTGELFF
15,TRBJ2-3,-,TRBV28,-,TGTGCCAGCAGTTCCCTTTCAGGGCGGTCAGATACGCAGTATTTT,CASSSLSGRSDTQYF
14,TRBJ1-2,TRBD1,TRBV20-1,-,TGCAGTGCTAGTGCCTGGGACAGGGGATTCGGCTACACCTTC,CSASAWDRGFGYTF
20,TRBJ2-2,TRBD2,TRBV4-2,-,TGTGCCAGCAGCCAGGCGGTACTAGCGGGAGTTACAATTGACACCGGGGAGCTGTTTTTT,CASSQAVLAGVTIDTGELFF
14,TRBJ1-3,TRBD1,TRBV2,-,TGTGCCAGCAGCACAGGGGCCGCTGGAAACACCATATATTTT,CASSTGAAGNTIYF
14,TRBJ2-2,TRBD1,TRBV6-5,-,TGTGCCAGCAGCGGCACAGGGGGACCCGGGGAGCTGTTTTTT,CASSGTGGPGELFF
19,TRBJ2-6,-,TRBV4-1,-,TGCGCCAGCAGCCAAGACCTGGACAGCCTGAGCTCTGGGGCCAACGTCCTGACTTTC,CASSQDLDSLSSGANVLTF
13,TRBJ2-3,TRBD1,TRBV19,-,TGTGCCAGTAGACCGGGACAGACAGATACGCAGTATTTT,CASRPGQTDTQYF
14,TRBJ1-1,-,TRBV2,-,TGTGCCAGCAGAGCTACAGGAAGGGGCACTGAAGCTTTCTTT,CASRATGRGTEAFF
13,TRBJ1-5,-,TRBV6-6,-,TGTGCCAGCAGTTACTCCGCGAATCAGCCCCAGCATTTT,CASSYSANQPQHF
14,TRBJ2-4,-,TRBV29-1,-,TGCAGCGCCGTTGAGGCGGGGGCGCCCCTTATTCAGTACTTC,CSAVEAGAPLIQYF
15,TRBJ2-3,TRBD1,TRBV3-1/TRBV3-2,-,TGTGCCAGCAGCCAACGACAGGGGCTAACAGATACGCAGTATTTT,CASSQRQGLTDTQYF
15,TRBJ2-1,-,TRBV6-1,-,TGTGCCAGCAGTCAAGCGGCAAAGATAAACAATGAGCAGTTCTTC,CASSQAAKINNEQFF
17,TRBJ1-5,TRBD1,TRBV24-1,-,TGTGCCACCAGTGATTCCCGAGGGACAGGGGGGGGACAGCCCCAGCATTTT,CATSDSRGTGGGQPQHF
12,TRBJ2-5,-,TRBV7-2,-,TGTGCCAGCAGCTCCCTGACTATCGACCAGTACTTC,CASSSLTIDQYF
17,TRBJ1-2,-,TRBV3-1/TRBV3-2,once,TGTGCCAGCAGCCAATGGGAGGGATGGCCCGCCTCCTATGGCTACACCTTC,CASSQWEGWPASYGYTF
13,TRBJ2-3,-,TRBV24-1,-,TGTGCCACCAGTGAGACACTCACAGATACGCAGTATTTT,CATSETLTDTQYF
12,TRBJ2-3,-,TRBV2,few,TGTGCCAGCACTCCCACTCGGGATACGCAGTATTTT,CASTPTRDTQYF
15,TRBJ1-3,TRBD1,TRBV6-6,-,TGTGCCAGCAGTTACAGTAGGGACAGGGGTGACACCATATATTTT,CASSYSRDRGDTIYF
14,TRBJ2-7,TRBD1,TRBV6-1,-,TGTGCCAGCAGGAAGGGACAGGGGTCCTACGAGCAGTACTTC,CASRKGQGSYEQYF